These 30 T cell receptor beta chains originate from one sample sequenced in a study of T cell changes during pregnancy in multiple sclerosis. The data were produced by immunoSEQ multiplex PCR, yet TCRdb's version contains in-frame clones alone and is incomplete. Altogether around 78,000 clones are present, 93% being singletons, with the ten largest covering more than 2.5%. Sequenced here: peripheral blood, sampled in the second trimester of pregnancy. The receptors derive from a female donor with multiple sclerosis, enrolled in a pregnancy study.

The rearrangement joins TRBV19 to TRBJ1-5; TRBD1 matches 7 bases. The germline CDR1 and CDR2 sequences are LNHDA and SQIVND (reference sequence). This CDR3 is 14 amino acids long. V was pared by 3 bases and J by 7 bases, with 6 bases of the junction left unmatched. The CDR3 is CASSMTAGGQPQHF. CDR3 nucleotides: TGTGCCAGTAGTATGACCGCAGGGGGACAGCCCCAGCATTTT.

The chain couples TRBV7-2 to TRBJ2-3, with 12 bases aligning to TRBD2. V lost 4 bases, J lost 2 bases, and 1 base stayed unmatched. This CDR3 region has 15 residues. Looked up from germline, CDR1 is SGHTA and CDR2 is FQGNSA. CDR3 DNA sequence: TGTGCCAGCAGCTGGACTAGCGGGGTCACAGATACGCAGTATTTT. Translated, it gives CASSWTSGVTDTQYF.

V gene TRBV7-6 combines with J gene TRBJ1-2; D gene ambiguous. The CDR3 has 15 amino acids. V was trimmed by 4 bases and J by 2 bases, leaving 14 bases between them. The germline gives CDR1 SGHVS, CDR2 FNYEAQ. The CDR3 is CASSSRTQSNYGYTF. CDR3 in DNA: TGTGCCAGCAGCTCGAGGACTCAATCCAACTATGGCTACACCTTC. The full variable domain, completed using reference TRBV7-6 and TRBJ1-2, is GAGVSQSPRYKVTKRGQDVALRCDPISGHVSLYWYRQALGQGPEFLTYFNYEAQQDKSGLPNDRFSAERPEGSISTLTIQRTEQRDSAMYRCASSSRTQSNYGYTFGSGTRLTVV.

The chain joins TRBV2 to TRBJ2-3; 8 bases fit TRBD2. J gave up 2 bases and V 11 bases, and 6 bases lay outside the gene matches. The CDR3 covers 13 residues. Germline assignment: CDR1 SNHLY and CDR2 FYNNEI. In DNA form, the CDR3 reads TGTGCCTCGAGCGGGGGTTTCACAGATACGCAGTATTTT. Translating it yields CASSGGFTDTQYF.

This rearrangement joins TRBV2 to TRBJ1-6, with D perhaps matching TRBD1 (5 bases). Germline values: CDR1 SNHLY, CDR2 FYNNEI. CDR3 length: 15 amino acids. The germline V and J ends were trimmed by 7 bases and 9 bases, with 19 bases remaining between them. The CDR3 region is CASTVTGDLRSPLHF. The CDR3 DNA follows: TGTGCCAGCACCGTGACGGGGGACCTTCGTTCACCCCTCCACTTT.

This clone has a single count. CDR3 bases: TGCGCCAGCAGCTGGGGACTAGCGGGGGCCTACGAGCAGTACTTC. It encodes CASSWGLAGAYEQYF. The chain links TRBV5-1 to TRBJ2-7; the match to TRBD2 covers 14 bases. The CDR3 covers 15 residues. Germline V gene data show CDR1 as SGHRS and CDR2 as YFSETQ. The junction had 1 base not matched to a gene; V was cut back by 3 bases and J by 2 bases.

The chain recombines TRBV5-5 with TRBJ2-3, with 9 bases matching TRBD2. V lost 0 bases, J lost 8 bases, and 10 bases stayed unmatched. The CDR3 is 16 residues long. Germline V gene lookup returns CDR1 SGHKS and CDR2 YYEKEE (reference sequence). CDR3 nucleotide sequence: TGTGCCAGCAGCTTGGGTAGCGGGGGACCTGAGGGTACGCAGTATTTT. Encoded protein: CASSLGSGGPEGTQYF.

The chain is built from TRBV5-8 and TRBJ1-5, with unresolved D. Germline lookup yields CDR1 SGHTS and CDR2 YDEGEE. The CDR3 runs 14 residues. The germline V and J ends were trimmed by 0 bases and 6 bases, with 10 bases remaining between them. DNA of the CDR3: TGTGCCAGCAGCTTGGAGTCGGTTGGTCAGCCCCAGCATTTT. It encodes CASSLESVGQPQHF.

CDR3 sequence: CAWSVGRRVLYEQYF. CDR3 nucleotide sequence: TGTGCCTGGAGTGTGGGGCGAAGGGTCCTCTACGAGCAGTACTTC. The V call is TRBV30, the J call TRBJ2-7; the D gene is possibly TRBD1 (5 bases). Between the trimmed V and J ends, which lost 0 bases and 3 bases, there was a span of 15 bases. Germline CDR1 is GTSNPN and CDR2 is SVGIG (reference sequence). The CDR3 loop spans 15 amino acids.

The genes are TRBV2 and TRBJ2-5; 8 nucleotides match TRBD2. The ends lost 4 bases at V and 5 bases at J; junction bases unmatched: 6. Germline CDR1 is SNHLY and CDR2 is FYNNEI. The CDR3 totals 14 residues. CDR3 region: CASSGGLAGETQYF. CDR3 DNA: TGTGCCAGCAGTGGAGGACTAGCAGGGGAGACCCAGTACTTC.

The V call is TRBV23-1, the J call TRBJ2-1; TRBD1 is a possible D gene (6 bases). TRBV23-1 is treated as an ORF (open reading frame) with a function not yet certain. Trimming pared 0 bases from V and 10 bases from J, leaving 16 bases between. The CDR3 contains 15 residues. The CDR3 coding sequence is TGCGCCAGCAGTCAATCGATTGCAGGGGAATACGAGCAGTTCTTC. Translating gives CASSQSIAGEYEQFF.

V and J are TRBV11-1 and TRBJ1-1; D unresolved. V was shortened by 1 base and J by 0 bases, with 9 bases between the two germline ends. CDR3 length: 15 residues. CDR1 and CDR2 from the germline V gene are SGHAT and FQDESV (reference sequence). CDR3 nucleotides: TGTGCCAGCAGCTTAGAGCCCACTGTGAACACTGAAGCTTTCTTT. It specifies CASSLEPTVNTEAFF.

V usage is TRBV10-3 and J usage is TRBJ1-5; maybe TRBD1 (5 bases). Germline V lookup: CDR1 ENHRY, CDR2 SYGVKD. Trimming shortened V by 2 bases and J by 6 bases, and 8 bases separated the two germline ends. The CDR3 is 13 residues long. CDR3 nucleotides: TGTGCCATCAGTGAGCAGGGCGGTCAGCCCCAGCATTTT. Translating gives CAISEQGGQPQHF.

The CDR3: CASSQERTGGAPRTDTQYF. As DNA, the CDR3 is TGTGCCAGCAGCCAGGAACGCACAGGGGGCGCACCTCGCACAGATACGCAGTATTTT. The chain uses TRBV4-2 and TRBJ2-3, with 9 bases matching TRBD1. CDR3 size: 19 residues. V was pared by 3 bases and J by 1 base, with 14 bases of the junction left unmatched. Germline loops: CDR1 LGHNA, CDR2 YNFKEQ.

The V and J genes are TRBV2 and TRBJ2-7; 7 bases agree with TRBD1. Per the germline V gene, CDR1 is SNHLY and CDR2 is FYNNEI. The CDR3 has 14 residues. V lost 7 bases, J lost 2 bases, and 8 bases stayed unmatched. The CDR3, as DNA: TGTGCCAGCAACCTTGAGACAGGGCCCTACGAGCAGTACTTC. Protein product: CASNLETGPYEQYF. The variable domain in full, completed from reference TRBV2 and TRBJ2-7, reads EPEVTQTPSHQVTQMGQEVILRCVPISNHLYFYWYRQILGQKVEFLVSFYNNEISEKSEIFDDQFSVERPDGSNFTLKIRSTKLEDSAMYFCASNLETGPYEQYFGPGTRLTVT.

The chain has TRBV5-4 and TRBJ2-2; the D is unclear. Trimming took 0 bases from V and 0 from J, leaving 9 bases between them. Germline V gene sequence: CDR1 SGHNT, CDR2 YYREEE (reference sequence). This CDR3 is 16 amino acids long. CDR3 sequence reads: CASSLGPFANTGELFF. CDR3 nucleotides: TGTGCCAGCAGCTTGGGGCCGTTCGCGAACACCGGGGAGCTGTTTTTT.

The genes are TRBV5-4 and TRBJ2-7; D perhaps matches TRBD2 (5 bases). The CDR3 consists of 14 residues. V lost 0 bases to trimming and J lost 4 bases, with 11 bases between them. Looked up from germline, CDR1 is SGHNT and CDR2 is YYREEE (reference sequence). CDR3 residues: CASSLAGWDYEQYF. The CDR3 bases are TGTGCCAGCAGCTTGGCGGGGTGGGATTACGAGCAGTACTTC.

The chain employs TRBV29-1 and TRBJ2-3; 10 bases are shared with TRBD2. The CDR3 has 13 residues. Germline V gene data show CDR1 as SQVTM and CDR2 as ANQGSEA. Trimming cost V 3 bases and J 4 bases; bases outside gene matches: 1. The CDR3 sequence is CSVDLAGADTQYF. The CDR3 bases are TGCAGCGTTGACCTAGCGGGAGCAGATACGCAGTATTTT.

The chain links TRBV2 to TRBJ1-3; D not resolved. There are 15 residues in the CDR3. Germline CDR1 and CDR2: SNHLY and FYNNEI. Trimming left V 1 base short and J 0 bases short, with 7 bases between. The CDR3 DNA follows: TGTGCCAGCAGTGAAGGATCCTACTCTGGAAACACCATATATTTT. Translating it yields CASSEGSYSGNTIYF.

The gene calls are TRBV5-6 and TRBJ1-6; D unclear. The V and J ends lost 1 base and 0 bases respectively, with 5 bases between them. CDR3 length: 15 amino acids. Germline V lookup: CDR1 SGHDT, CDR2 YYEEEE. The CDR3 region is CASSLLVSYNSPLHF. CDR3 nucleotide sequence: TGTGCCAGCAGCTTGCTAGTCTCCTATAATTCACCCCTCCACTTT. Filled out from reference TRBV5-6 and TRBJ1-6, the complete variable domain reads DAGVTQSPTHLIKTRGQQVTLRCSPKSGHDTVSWYQQALGQGPQFIFQYYEEEERQRGNFPDRFSGHQFPNYSSELNVNALLLGDSALYLCASSLLVSYNSPLHFGNGTRLTVT.

In its sample, this clone was seen once. This chain links TRBV11-3 with TRBJ2-5; the match to TRBD1 covers 8 bases. This CDR3 has 13 amino acids. Germline CDR1 is SGHNT and CDR2 is YENEEA. The V gene end was trimmed by 5 bases and the J gene end by 6 bases; junction bases not matched to a gene: 5. The CDR3 loop reads CASSGQGGKTQYF. The CDR3 DNA is TGTGCCAGCAGCGGACAGGGCGGGAAGACCCAGTACTTC.

This clone was seen just once. The chain uses TRBV18 and TRBJ1-6, with 7 nucleotides matching TRBD1. The CDR3 is 18 residues long. Germline V gives CDR1 KGHSH, CDR2 LQKENI. V shed 3 bases, J shed 0 bases, and the junction held 8 bases outside the gene matches. The CDR3 protein is CASSPAVGDSSYNSPLHF. The DNA of the CDR3 is TGTGCCAGCTCACCTGCGGTGGGGGACAGCTCCTATAATTCACCCCTCCACTTT.

The V gene is TRBV2, the J gene TRBJ1-1, with a tentative D call TRBD1 (5 bases). Trimming pared 8 bases from V and 3 bases from J, leaving 13 bases between. Germline-derived CDR1 and CDR2 are SNHLY and FYNNEI. The CDR3 length is 13 residues. The CDR3 nucleotides are TGTGCCAGCCAGGGAGGCCGCGACACTGAAGCTTTCTTT. Translating it yields CASQGGRDTEAFF.

The chain is built from TRBV11-2 and TRBJ1-2, with D possibly being TRBD1 (5 bases). V dropped 3 bases and J dropped 2 bases, with 22 bases sitting between them. The CDR3 has 18 residues. Germline V lookup: CDR1 SGHAT, CDR2 FQNNGV. The CDR3 DNA is TGTGCCAGCAGCTTCGACAGTAGCCCCTCACGTTCGAACTATGGCTACACCTTC. Amino acids: CASSFDSSPSRSNYGYTF.

The chain has TRBV10-3 and TRBJ1-2; 7 nucleotides match TRBD1. The CDR3 length is 14 residues. From germline, CDR1 is ENHRY and CDR2 SYGVKD. V was pared by 7 bases and J by 0 bases, with 5 bases of the junction left unmatched. The CDR3: CAIMGTATNYGYTF. The CDR3 region has the DNA TGTGCCATCATGGGGACAGCGACTAACTATGGCTACACCTTC.

This chain joins TRBV2 and TRBJ1-1; D gene ambiguous. The CDR3 has 15 residues. CDR1 is SNHLY and CDR2 is FYNNEI in the germline V gene. V lost 0 bases to trimming and J lost 1 base, with 9 bases between them. For the CDR3, the DNA is TGTGCCAGCAGTGAAGCGGGGAGGGCGAACACTGAAGCTTTCTTT. It is translated as CASSEAGRANTEAFF.

This sequence joins TRBV27 and TRBJ2-3; D perhaps matches TRBD2 (5 bases). The CDR3 has 15 residues. V dropped 2 bases and J dropped 3 bases, with 12 bases sitting between them. Per germline, CDR1 MNHEY and CDR2 SMNVEV (reference sequence). The CDR3 reads CASSLVSSGTDTQYF. CDR3 nucleotide sequence: TGTGCCAGCAGTTTAGTTTCGTCGGGGACAGATACGCAGTATTTT.

V and J are TRBV5-6 and TRBJ2-2; D might be TRBD2 (6 bases). There are 16 residues in the CDR3. Trimming took 4 bases from V and 0 from J, leaving 13 bases between them. Germline V gene data show CDR1 as SGHDT and CDR2 as YYEEEE. The CDR3 region is CASSPLAVTNTGELFF. Written as DNA, the CDR3 is TGTGCCAGCAGCCCGTTAGCGGTGACGAACACCGGGGAGCTGTTTTTT.

The chain combines TRBV5-6 with TRBJ1-5; D is perhaps TRBD1 (6 bases). V lost 2 bases to trimming and J lost 6 bases, with 15 bases between them. CDR1 is SGHDT, CDR2 YYEEEE, per germline. The CDR3 contains 15 residues. The CDR3 loop is CASSLRQGHGQPQHF. The CDR3 DNA reads as TGTGCCAGCAGCTTACGCCAGGGGCACGGTCAGCCCCAGCATTTT.

The rearrangement links TRBV9 to TRBJ1-2; TRBD1 aligns across 9 bases. This CDR3 is 16 amino acids long. The J segment lost 6 bases and the V segment lost 0 bases, leaving 9 bases of the junction unmatched. Germline V gives CDR1 SGDLS, CDR2 YYNGEE. DNA for the CDR3: TGTGCCAGCAGCGTAGCAGAGGGGAGACAGGGGGATGGCTACACCTTC. Its translation: CASSVAEGRQGDGYTF.